This entry is about one T cell receptor beta chain. This record belongs to a study of blood T cell repertoires in COVID-19. With 0 bases clipped from V and 6 bases from J, the junction kept 13 bases outside the gene matches. CDR1 and CDR2 from the germline V gene are LGHNT and FRNRAP. The CDR3 consists of 18 residues. Using immunoSEQ multiplex PCR, the repertoire was profiled, and TCRdb retains in-frame clones only, with some absent. The data show about 530,000 clones, 85% to 90% seen once. This receptor was obtained from a woman aged 45-65 years with COVID-19, enrolled during active disease. The chain recombines TRBV12-5 with TRBJ2-2, with TRBD1 matching over 7 bases. Sequencing was performed on peripheral blood. The CDR3 reads CASGLVPDGTAQAGELFF. Written as DNA, the CDR3 is TGTGCTAGTGGTTTGGTACCAGACGGGACAGCTCAAGCCGGGGAGCTGTTTTTT.